This TCR beta chain was identified in a study of T cell changes during pregnancy in multiple sclerosis. TCRdb's table, derived via immunoSEQ multiplex PCR, lists solely in-frame clones and lacks some. The sample yields 30,000 to 35,000 clones, 90% seen once. The CDR3 is 14 amino acids. Germline V lookup: CDR1 ENHRY, CDR2 SYGVKD. Trimming cost V 7 bases and J 0 bases, with 12 bases left between them. The clonotype originates from a female donor in good health, enrolled as a control in a pregnancy study. Here the sequenced sample was CD4+ T cells from peripheral blood mononuclear cells, taken in the third trimester of pregnancy. This chain connects TRBV10-3 to TRBJ2-5, with D maybe TRBD1 (5 bases). In nucleotides, the CDR3 is TGTGCCATCACATCGGACACTAACCAAGAGACCCAGTACTTC. It translates to CAITSDTNQETQYF.